These 9 T cell receptor beta chains originate from one sample sequenced in a study of cytomegalovirus exposure and HLA in healthy donors. Vbeta (60) and Jbeta (13) primers were used in the PCR. The assay was immunoSEQ multiplex PCR, and TCRdb's table has in-frame clones only and misses some. This table has about 70,000 clones, about 74% appearing once. Sequenced material: PBMCs. The receptors were sampled from a human donor in good health.

The chain is built from TRBV6-5 and TRBJ1-1, with 7 nucleotides matching TRBD1. Per the germline V gene, CDR1 is MNHEY and CDR2 is SVGAGI. The J segment lost 5 bases and the V segment lost 4 bases, leaving 7 bases of the junction unmatched. This CDR3 has 14 residues. In nucleotides, the CDR3 is TGTGCCAGCAGTTCCACGACAGGGAGGACTGAAGCTTTCTTT. This translates into CASSSTTGRTEAFF.

CDR3: CASSGWTANTGELFF. The CDR3 bases are TGTGCCAGCAGTGGGTGGACAGCGAACACCGGGGAGCTGTTTTTT. The V call is TRBV6-1, the J call TRBJ2-2, with D maybe TRBD1 (6 bases). V lost 4 bases and J 0 bases, leaving 9 bases between the germline ends. CDR1 is MNHNS, CDR2 SASEGT, per germline. The CDR3 contains 15 residues.

The gene calls are TRBV5-4 and TRBJ2-7, with 8 nucleotides matching TRBD2. CDR1 and CDR2 from the germline V gene are SGHNT and YYREEE (reference sequence). CDR3 size: 16 residues. The ends lost 1 base at V and 3 bases at J; junction bases unmatched: 9. The chain's CDR3 is CASSLFATGTSYEQYF. The CDR3 DNA follows: TGTGCCAGCAGCTTGTTCGCTACCGGGACTAGCTACGAGCAGTACTTC.

V gene TRBV25-1 combines with J gene TRBJ2-1; TRBD2 matches 10 bases. The CDR3 consists of 18 residues. V lost 5 bases and J lost 8; bases outside the gene matches: 18. Germline CDR1 and CDR2: MGHDK and SYGVNS. CDR3 sequence: CASSHQASSGRSSDEQFF. The CDR3 nucleotides read TGTGCCAGCAGTCACCAGGCGTCTAGCGGGAGATCATCAGATGAGCAGTTCTTC.

CDR3 in DNA: TGTGCCAGCAGTGAATCTTCCTGGAACACCGGGGAGCTGTTTTTT. Translation: CASSESSWNTGELFF. V gene TRBV2 combines with J gene TRBJ2-2, with D unclear. There are 15 residues in the CDR3. Trimming took 2 bases from V and 1 from J, leaving 8 bases between them. In germline, CDR1 is SNHLY, CDR2 FYNNEI.

The genes are TRBV30 and TRBJ1-2; D is uncertain. The CDR3 runs 13 residues. Deletions cut 4 bases from V and 8 bases from J, with 17 bases between. CDR1 GTSNPN and CDR2 SVGIG come from the germline V gene (reference sequence). The CDR3 sequence is CAWIDHKAGGYTF. The CDR3 bases are TGTGCCTGGATCGACCACAAAGCGGGGGGCTACACCTTC.

The chain uses TRBV5-6 and TRBJ1-1, with no clear D. Trimming pared 1 base from V and 4 bases from J, leaving 11 bases between. CDR3 length: 14 residues. The germline V gene encodes CDR1 SGHDT and CDR2 YYEEEE. In DNA, the CDR3 is TGTGCCAGCAGCTTGTTTACGAGCTCCACTGAAGCTTTCTTT. Protein: CASSLFTSSTEAFF.

The V gene is TRBV30, the J gene TRBJ1-3; D uncertain. Germline V gene data show CDR1 as GTSNPN and CDR2 as SVGIG (reference sequence). The CDR3 has 14 amino acids. Trimming took 3 bases from V and 1 from J, leaving 10 bases between them. DNA for the CDR3: TGTGCCTGGAGAGAACTGCGATCTGGAAACACCATATATTTT. The encoded protein is CAWRELRSGNTIYF.

This clone was observed a handful of times. V and J are TRBV5-6 and TRBJ1-1; unclear D gene. V lost 0 bases, J lost 5 bases, and 8 bases lay in between. This CDR3 spans 13 amino acids. Germline lookup yields CDR1 SGHDT and CDR2 YYEEEE. The CDR3 region is CASSLAPGTEAFF. CDR3 DNA sequence: TGTGCCAGCAGCTTGGCACCGGGGACTGAAGCTTTCTTT.